This T cell receptor beta chain was profiled in a study of blood T cell repertoires in COVID-19. Study-wide context: Sources were T cells, B-cell-depleted T cells, or PBMCs; the material itself was cDNA or gDNA.

TCRdb's copy holds only in-frame clones and misses some; the assay was immunoSEQ multiplex PCR. Of 35,000 to 45,000 clones listed, approximately 90% are singletons. This CDR3 spans 14 amino acids. Germline V CDR1 and CDR2: SGHRS, YFSETQ. The germline V and J ends were trimmed by 4 bases and 5 bases, with 15 bases remaining between them. The clonotype comes from a human donor in a cohort sampled during active COVID-19. The rearrangement joins TRBV5-1 to TRBJ1-2; D perhaps matches TRBD1 (6 bases). The sample comprised peripheral blood. The CDR3 sequence: CASSTGTETYGYTF. DNA of the CDR3: TGCGCCAGCAGCACAGGGACGGAAACTTATGGCTACACCTTC.